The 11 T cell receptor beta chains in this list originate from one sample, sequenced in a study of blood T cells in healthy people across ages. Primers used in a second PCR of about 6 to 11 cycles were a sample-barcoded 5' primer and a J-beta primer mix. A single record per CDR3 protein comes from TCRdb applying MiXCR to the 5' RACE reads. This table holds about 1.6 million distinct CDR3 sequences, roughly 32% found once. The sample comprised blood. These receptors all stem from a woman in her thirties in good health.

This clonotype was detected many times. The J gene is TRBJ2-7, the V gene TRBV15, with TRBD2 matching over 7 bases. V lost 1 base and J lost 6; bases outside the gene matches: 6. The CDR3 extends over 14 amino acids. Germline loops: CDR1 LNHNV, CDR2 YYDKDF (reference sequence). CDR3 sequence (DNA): TGTGCCACCAGCAGAGTTAGGGAGGGCTCCGAGCAGTACTTC. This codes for CATSRVREGSEQYF. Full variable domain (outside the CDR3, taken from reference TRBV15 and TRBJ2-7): DAMVIQNPRYQVTQFGKPVTLSCSQTLNHNVMYWYQQKSSQAPKLLFHYYDKDFNNEADTPDNFQSRRPNTSFCFLDIRSPGLGDTAMYLCATSRVREGSEQYFGPGTRLTVT.

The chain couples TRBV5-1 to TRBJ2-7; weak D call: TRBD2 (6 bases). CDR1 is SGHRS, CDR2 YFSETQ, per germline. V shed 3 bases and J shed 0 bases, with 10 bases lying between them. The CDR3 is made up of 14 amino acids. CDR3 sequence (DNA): TGCGCCAGCAGCTGGGCGGGGAGCTCCTACGAGCAGTACTTC. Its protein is CASSWAGSSYEQYF.

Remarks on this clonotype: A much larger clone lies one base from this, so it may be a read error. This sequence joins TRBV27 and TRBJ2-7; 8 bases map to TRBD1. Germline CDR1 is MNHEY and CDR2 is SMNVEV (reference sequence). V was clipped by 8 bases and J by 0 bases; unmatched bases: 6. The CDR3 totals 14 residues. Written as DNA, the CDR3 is TGTGCCAGCGGTACAACAGGGGGCTCCTACGAGCAGTACTTC. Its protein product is CASGTTGGSYEQYF.

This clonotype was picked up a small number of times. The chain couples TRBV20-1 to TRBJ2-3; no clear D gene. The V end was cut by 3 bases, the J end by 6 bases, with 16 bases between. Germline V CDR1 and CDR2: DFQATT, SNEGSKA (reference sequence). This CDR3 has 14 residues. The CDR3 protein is CSASWKPGLDTQYF. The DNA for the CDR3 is TGCAGTGCTAGCTGGAAACCAGGTTTGGATACGCAGTATTTT.

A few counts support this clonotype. The CDR3 region has the DNA TGTGCCAGCAGCACCGGGACAGGTGCCATTCAGTACTTC. This encodes CASSTGTGAIQYF. This chain connects TRBV7-8 to TRBJ2-4; 8 positions agree with TRBD1. CDR3 length equals 13 residues. V gave up 5 bases and J gave up 9 bases; unmatched junction bases: 6. Per germline, CDR1 SGHVS and CDR2 FQNEAQ.

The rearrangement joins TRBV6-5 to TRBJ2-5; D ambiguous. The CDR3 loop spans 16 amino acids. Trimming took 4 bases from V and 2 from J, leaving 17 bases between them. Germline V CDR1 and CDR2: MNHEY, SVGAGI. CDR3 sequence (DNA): TGTGCCAGCAGTTCGAACGCGATGACGCCGCAAGAGACCCAGTACTTC. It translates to CASSSNAMTPQETQYF.

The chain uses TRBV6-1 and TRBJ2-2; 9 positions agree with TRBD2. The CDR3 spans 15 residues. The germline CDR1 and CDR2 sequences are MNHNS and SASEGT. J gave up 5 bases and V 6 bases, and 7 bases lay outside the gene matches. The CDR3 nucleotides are TGTGCCAGCAGACAAAGCGGGAGGCGGACCGGGGAGCTGTTTTTT. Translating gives CASRQSGRRTGELFF.

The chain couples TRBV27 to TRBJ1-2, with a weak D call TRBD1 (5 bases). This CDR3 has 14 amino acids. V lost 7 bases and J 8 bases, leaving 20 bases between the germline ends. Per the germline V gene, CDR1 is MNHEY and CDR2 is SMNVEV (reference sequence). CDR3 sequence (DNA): TGTGCCAGCAAGGCCCTCTACGGGGGAAGGGGCTACACCTTC. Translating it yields CASKALYGGRGYTF.

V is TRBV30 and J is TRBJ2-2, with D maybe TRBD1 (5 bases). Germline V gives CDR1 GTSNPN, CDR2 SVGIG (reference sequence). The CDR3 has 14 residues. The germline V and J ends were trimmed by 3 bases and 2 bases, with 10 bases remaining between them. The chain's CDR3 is CAWRGAANTGELFF. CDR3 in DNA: TGTGCCTGGAGAGGGGCGGCAAACACCGGGGAGCTGTTTTTT.

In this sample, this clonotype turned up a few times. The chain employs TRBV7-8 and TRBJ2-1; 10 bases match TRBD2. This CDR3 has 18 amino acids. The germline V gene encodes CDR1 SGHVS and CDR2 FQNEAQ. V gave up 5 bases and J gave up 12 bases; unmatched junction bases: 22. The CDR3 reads CASSRERRTSGITSGQFF. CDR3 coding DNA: TGTGCCAGCAGCCGTGAGCGACGTACTAGCGGGATTACGTCTGGGCAGTTCTTC.

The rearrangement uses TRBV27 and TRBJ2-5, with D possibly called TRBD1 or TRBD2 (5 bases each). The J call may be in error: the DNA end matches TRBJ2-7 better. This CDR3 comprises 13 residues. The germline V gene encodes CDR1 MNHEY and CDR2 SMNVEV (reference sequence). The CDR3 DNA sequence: TGTGCCAGCCGAGATCTGGGGGAGAACGAGCAGTACTTC. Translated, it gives CASRDLGENEQYF.